This T cell receptor (beta chain) came from a study of blood T cell repertoires in COVID-19. The assay was immunoSEQ multiplex PCR, and TCRdb's table has in-frame clones only and misses some. The profile covers roughly 200,000 clones, with about 87% appearing a single time and roughly 2.8% taken by the ten largest. Germline V CDR1 and CDR2: SEHNR, FQNEAQ (reference sequence). V dropped 5 bases and J dropped 3 bases, with 7 bases sitting between them. The CDR3 runs to 12 residues. Sequenced material: PBMCs or T cells enriched from blood (not recorded which). The chain has TRBV7-9 and TRBJ1-1, with D unresolved. The TCR sequence derives from a woman younger than 45 who had recovered from COVID-19. The CDR3 DNA sequence: TGTGCCAGCAGCCCGGCGGACACTGAAGCTTTCTTT. Amino acids: CASSPADTEAFF.